The subject of this entry is one T cell receptor beta chain. These data are taken from a study of blood T cell repertoires in COVID-19. TCRdb's copy holds only in-frame clones and misses some; the assay was immunoSEQ multiplex PCR. The sample has about 300,000 clones; 85% are singletons. CDR1 is MNHEY, CDR2 SMNVEV, per germline (reference sequence). This CDR3 has 16 residues. Trimming shortened V by 6 bases and J by 4 bases, and 19 bases separated the two germline ends. The chain employs TRBV27 and TRBJ2-1, with D possibly matching TRBD2 (7 bases). The source is a woman aged 25 to 45 who had been exposed to COVID-19. Sample: PBMCs or T cells enriched from blood (not recorded which). The DNA for the CDR3 is TGTGCCAGCAGACTAACCCAAGAGGGGGGGTACAATGAGCAGTTCTTC. It encodes CASRLTQEGGYNEQFF.